The source of this TCR beta chain is a study of T cell changes during pregnancy in multiple sclerosis. A single count supports this clone. Sequencing used immunoSEQ multiplex PCR; TCRdb keeps in-frame clones, though not all of them. The sample lists approximately 28,000 clones; around 85% were seen once. J lost 3 bases, V lost 3 bases, and 3 bases had no gene match. This CDR3 has 14 amino acids. The germline gives CDR1 MDHEN, CDR2 SYDVKM. This sequence was found in a female donor with multiple sclerosis, enrolled in a pregnancy study. The chain combines TRBV28 with TRBJ2-7, with 9 bases that match TRBD2. The specimen was CD8+ T cells from peripheral blood mononuclear cells, collected after pregnancy. In nucleotides, the CDR3 is TGTGCCAGCAGTTTTTTAGCGGGGGACTACGAGCAGTACTTC. Translated: CASSFLAGDYEQYF.